This T cell receptor (beta chain) appears in the sequencing data of a study of human T cells and chemical hapten exposure (dated by TCRdb to the early 2020s). Notes on the research overall: For sensitization, 2% DPC in acetone was applied to a roughly 2 cm by roughly 2 cm area of upper inner arm skin. Weekly therapeutic DPC doses were additionally applied to the scalp of patients throughout the roughly 25-week study period. Patch testing was performed on the upper back with Finn chambers containing 0.01% DPC, and the patch tests were scored after 6 days according to International Contact Dermatitis Research Group standards. Blood for TCR sequencing was provided by twenty-nine alopecia patients at one to four time points (pre-sensitization, 2, 6 and 24 weeks). Blood samples were taken from patients before sensitization (week 0) and then at 2, 6 and about 24 weeks after DPC sensitization. Libraries were combined into a pool for sequencing, and differences in TCR yield between samples came mainly from small differences in library volumes within the pool. Most of the patients in the cohort were female, and the cohort covered alopecia areata with under or over 50% scalp involvement, alopecia totalis and alopecia universalis. In alopecia patients, the study followed how the peripheral blood TCR repertoire changed in vivo over primary and secondary sensitization to diphenylcyclopropenone (DPC), a hapten. General study outcomes and caveats: Patch test score correlated positively with the number of PT1 expanded TCRs, reaching significance at thresholds 8, 16 and 32 but not at 4. Because every patient had alopecia, a presumed autoimmune disease, the patients' immune response might differ from that of healthy individuals. Significantly more large CDR3 similarity clusters were formed by expanded TCRs than by pre-sensitization or healthy control sets, consistent with antigen-driven responses. After repeated subsampling, changes were observed in the strength of the expansion versus patch-test correlation and in the threshold at which the correlation became significant. DPC sensitization did not change the number of TCRs with a frequency above 1 in 1000, and there was no evidence of changes in global repertoire structure.

The CDR3, cysteine through phenylalanine, is 14 amino acids long. Only the CDR3 DNA is retained, 42 bases long and in frame from the first base. Based on the germline V gene (reference sequence), the CDR1 and CDR2 sequences are SGHNT and YYREEE. The V and J ends are trimmed by 2 bases and 7 bases, leaving 12 bases between them. Library generation was performed with RACE. The sequencing machine was a NextSeq 500. During library preparation, unique molecular identifiers were attached to individual cDNA molecules so that TCRs could be counted quantitatively and reproducibly. Both TCR alpha and TCR beta chains were sequenced from each blood RNA sample. In the source study's methods: A median of approximately 96,000 TCRs per sample was observed, with a range of about 23,224 to 750,000. V, J and CDR3 annotation of the TCR reads was carried out using the Decombinator software suite. Every sample was subsampled to the same number of TCRs (28,000) for the PS versus PT1 abundance plots. Expanded TCRs were defined as absent before sensitization and observed at least eight times at the 2-week time point. TCRdb's own reprocessing of the public reads used fastp at Q25 and MiXCR and kept productive beta chains. CDR3 protein duplicates are merged, each entry listing the most common genes and DNA. TCRdb, not the authors, supplied the V and J calls. The sample has around 380,000 distinct CDR3 sequences on record, about 4.8% of them singletons. The ten largest clones capture approximately 2.3% of the sample.

This clonotype was counted only a few times. Its antigen remains unidentified. No quality values exist for individual bases; no much larger clone is one base distant. What the time point label conveys for this sample: patch test 1, 2 weeks after DPC sensitization. What this sample's treatment or condition label stands for: therapeutic diphenylcyclopropenone sensitization with weekly scalp DPC. At each patch-test visit, blood was drawn before the patch test was applied. To be eligible, patients had to be aged 18 to 70, diagnosed with alopecia and judged suitable for DPC therapy, while pregnant patients were excluded. Total RNA was isolated from unfractionated whole blood collected in Tempus Blood RNA tubes.

The source was whole blood, collected in connection with sensitization to the hapten diphenylcyclopropenone (DPC). In this chain, TRBV5-4 is recombined with TRBJ2-2; possibly the D gene is TRBD1, per 6 matching bases. The receptor comes from a woman aged 45-59 years with alopecia areata. Some clones in this sample may be carry-over from other donors' samples. The CDR3 in this case is CASSFRGIDGELFF. The nucleotide sequence reads TGTGCCAGCAGCTTTAGGGGGATTGACGGGGAGCTGTTTTTT.